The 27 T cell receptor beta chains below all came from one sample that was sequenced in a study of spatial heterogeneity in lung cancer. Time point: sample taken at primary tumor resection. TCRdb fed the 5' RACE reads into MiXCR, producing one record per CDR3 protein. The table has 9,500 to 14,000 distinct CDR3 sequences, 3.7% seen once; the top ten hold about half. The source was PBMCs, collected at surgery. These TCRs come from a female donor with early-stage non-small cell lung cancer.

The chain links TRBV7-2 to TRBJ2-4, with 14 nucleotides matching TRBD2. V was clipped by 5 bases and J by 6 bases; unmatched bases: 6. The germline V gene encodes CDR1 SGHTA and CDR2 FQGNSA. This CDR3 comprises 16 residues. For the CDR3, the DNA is TGTGCCAGCAGCCGACTAGCGGGGGGGCCTGGAAACATTCAGTACTTC. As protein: CASSRLAGGPGNIQYF. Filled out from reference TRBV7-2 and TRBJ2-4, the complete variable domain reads GAGVSQSPSNKVTEKGKDVELRCDPISGHTALYWYRQSLGQGLEFLIYFQGNSAPDKSGLPSDRFSAERTGGSVSTLTIQRTQQEDSAVYLCASSRLAGGPGNIQYFGAGTRLSVL.

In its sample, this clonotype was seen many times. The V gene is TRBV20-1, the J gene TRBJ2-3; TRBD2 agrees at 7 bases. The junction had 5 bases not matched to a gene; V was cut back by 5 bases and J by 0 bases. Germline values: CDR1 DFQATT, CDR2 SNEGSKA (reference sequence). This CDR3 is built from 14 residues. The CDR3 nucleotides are TGCAGTGCTTGCGGACTAGAGAGCACAGATACGCAGTATTTT. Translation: CSACGLESTDTQYF.

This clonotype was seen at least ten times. CDR3 bases: TGTGCCAGCAGCTTAGACTGGGGGAACAATGAGCAGTTCTTC. It yields the protein CASSLDWGNNEQFF. This sequence joins TRBV7-7 and TRBJ2-1; D tentatively reads TRBD1 or TRBD2 (5 bases each). Germline V gene sequence: CDR1 SSHAT, CDR2 FNYEAQ (reference sequence). Trimming cost V 1 base and J 5 bases, with 9 bases left between them. The CDR3 has 14 residues.

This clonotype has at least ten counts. The CDR3 here is CASSLEGGLGEKLFF. The CDR3 DNA follows: TGTGCCAGCAGCTTAGAGGGGGGATTGGGTGAAAAACTGTTTTTT. The V gene is TRBV7-2, the J gene TRBJ1-4; tentatively, D is TRBD1 (6 bases). Trimming pared 1 base from V and 7 bases from J, leaving 13 bases between. The germline CDR1 and CDR2 sequences are SGHTA and FQGNSA. The CDR3 totals 15 residues.

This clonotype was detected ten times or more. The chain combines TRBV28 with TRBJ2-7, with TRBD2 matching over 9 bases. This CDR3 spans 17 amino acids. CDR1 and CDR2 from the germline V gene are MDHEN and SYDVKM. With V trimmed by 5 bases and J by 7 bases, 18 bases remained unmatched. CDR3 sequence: CASSLAKGAGGRREQYF. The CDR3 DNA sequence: TGTGCCAGCAGTCTAGCGAAGGGGGCGGGAGGGCGTCGAGAGCAGTACTTC.

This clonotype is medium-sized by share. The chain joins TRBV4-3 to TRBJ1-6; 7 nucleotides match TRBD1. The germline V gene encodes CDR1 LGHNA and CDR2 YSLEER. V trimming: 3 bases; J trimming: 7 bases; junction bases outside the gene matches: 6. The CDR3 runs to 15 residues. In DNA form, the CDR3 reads TGCGCCAGCAGCCACTCACAGGGGATCAATTCACCCCTCCACTTT. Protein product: CASSHSQGINSPLHF.

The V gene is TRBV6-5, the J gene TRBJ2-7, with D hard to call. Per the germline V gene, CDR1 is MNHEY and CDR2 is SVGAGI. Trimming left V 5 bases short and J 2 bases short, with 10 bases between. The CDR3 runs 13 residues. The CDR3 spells CASSRLKAYEQYF. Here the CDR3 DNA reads TGTGCCAGCAGTCGGCTAAAAGCCTACGAGCAGTACTTC.

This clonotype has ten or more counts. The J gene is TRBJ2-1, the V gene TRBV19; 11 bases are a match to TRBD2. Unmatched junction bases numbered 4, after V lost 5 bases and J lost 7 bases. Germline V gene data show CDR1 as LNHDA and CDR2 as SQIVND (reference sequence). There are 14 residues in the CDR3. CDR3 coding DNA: TGTGCCAGTAGTGCCCGGACTAGCGGGAATGAGCAGTTCTTC. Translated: CASSARTSGNEQFF.

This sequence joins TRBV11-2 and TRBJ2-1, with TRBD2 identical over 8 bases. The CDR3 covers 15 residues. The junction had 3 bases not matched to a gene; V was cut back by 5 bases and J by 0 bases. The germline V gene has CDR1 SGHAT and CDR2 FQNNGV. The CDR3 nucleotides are TGTGCCAGCAGCGGAGCGGGAGACTCCTACAATGAGCAGTTCTTC. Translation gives CASSGAGDSYNEQFF. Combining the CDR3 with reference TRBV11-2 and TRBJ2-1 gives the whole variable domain EAGVAQSPRYKIIEKRQSVAFWCNPISGHATLYWYQQILGQGPKLLIQFQNNGVVDDSQLPKDRFSAERLKGVDSTLKIQPAKLEDSAVYLCASSGAGDSYNEQFFGPGTRLTVL.

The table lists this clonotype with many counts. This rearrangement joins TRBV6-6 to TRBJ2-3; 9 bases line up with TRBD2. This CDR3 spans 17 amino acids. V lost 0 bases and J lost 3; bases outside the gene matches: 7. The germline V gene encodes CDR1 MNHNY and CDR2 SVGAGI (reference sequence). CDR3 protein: CASSYSRREGLTDTQYF. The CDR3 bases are TGTGCCAGCAGTTACTCGCGGCGGGAGGGCCTGACAGATACGCAGTATTTT.

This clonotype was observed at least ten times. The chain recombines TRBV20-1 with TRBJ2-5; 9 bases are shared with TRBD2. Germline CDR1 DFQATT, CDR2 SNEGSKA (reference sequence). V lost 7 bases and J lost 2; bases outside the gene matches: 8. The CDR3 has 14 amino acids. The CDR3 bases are TGCAGTGTCGCTAGCGGGGACCCGCAAGAGACCCAGTACTTC. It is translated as CSVASGDPQETQYF.

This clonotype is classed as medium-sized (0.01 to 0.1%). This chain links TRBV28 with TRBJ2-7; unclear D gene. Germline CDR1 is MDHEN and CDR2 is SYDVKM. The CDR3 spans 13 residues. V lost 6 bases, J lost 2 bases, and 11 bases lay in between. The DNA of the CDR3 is TGTGCCAGCAGAACCGGGTCACCCTACGAGCAGTACTTC. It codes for CASRTGSPYEQYF.

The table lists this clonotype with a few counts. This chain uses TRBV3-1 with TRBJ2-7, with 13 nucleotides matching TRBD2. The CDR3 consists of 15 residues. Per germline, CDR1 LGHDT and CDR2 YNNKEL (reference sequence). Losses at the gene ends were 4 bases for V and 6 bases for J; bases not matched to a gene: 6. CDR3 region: CASSPRTSGSLEQYF. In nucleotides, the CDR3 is TGTGCCAGCAGCCCCCGGACTAGCGGGAGTCTCGAGCAGTACTTC.

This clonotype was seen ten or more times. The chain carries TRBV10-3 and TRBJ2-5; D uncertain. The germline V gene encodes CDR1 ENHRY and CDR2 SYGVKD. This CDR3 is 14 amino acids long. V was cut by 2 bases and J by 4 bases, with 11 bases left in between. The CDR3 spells CAISESQARETQYF. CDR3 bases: TGTGCCATCAGTGAGAGCCAGGCTAGAGAGACCCAGTACTTC.

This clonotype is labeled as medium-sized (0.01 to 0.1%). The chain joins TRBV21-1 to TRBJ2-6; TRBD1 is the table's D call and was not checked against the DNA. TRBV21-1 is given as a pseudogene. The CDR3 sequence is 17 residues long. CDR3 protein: CASEEKTGPSGANVLTF. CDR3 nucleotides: TGTGCCAGCGAGGAGAAGACAGGGCCCTCTGGGGCCAACGTCCTGACTTTC.

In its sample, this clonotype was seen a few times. The CDR3 coding sequence is TGTGCCACCCAAACCGCCGGAGCCTACGAGCAGTACTTC. It is translated as CATQTAGAYEQYF. The rearrangement joins TRBV10-3 to TRBJ2-7; D is uncertain. The V end lost 10 bases, the J end lost 2 bases, and 15 bases lay between the germline ends. The germline V gene encodes CDR1 ENHRY and CDR2 SYGVKD. The CDR3 is made up of 13 amino acids.

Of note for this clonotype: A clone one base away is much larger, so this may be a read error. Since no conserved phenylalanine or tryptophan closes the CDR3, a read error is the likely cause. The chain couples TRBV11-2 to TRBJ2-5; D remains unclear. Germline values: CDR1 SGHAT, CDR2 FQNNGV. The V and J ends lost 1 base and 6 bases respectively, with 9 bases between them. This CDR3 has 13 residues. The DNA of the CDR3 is TGTGCCAGCAGCTTAGTGGGGTACCAGACCCAGTACCTC. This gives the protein CASSLVGYQTQYL.

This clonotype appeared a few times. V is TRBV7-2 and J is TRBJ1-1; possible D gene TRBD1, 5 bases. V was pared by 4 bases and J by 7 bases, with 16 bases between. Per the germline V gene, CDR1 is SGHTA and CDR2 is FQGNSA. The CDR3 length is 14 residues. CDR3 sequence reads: CASSSSFGGSEAFF. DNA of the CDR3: TGTGCCAGCAGCTCATCTTTCGGGGGGAGTGAAGCTTTCTTT. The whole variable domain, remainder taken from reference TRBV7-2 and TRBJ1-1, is GAGVSQSPSNKVTEKGKDVELRCDPISGHTALYWYRQSLGQGLEFLIYFQGNSAPDKSGLPSDRFSAERTGGSVSTLTIQRTQQEDSAVYLCASSSSFGGSEAFFGQGTRLTVV.

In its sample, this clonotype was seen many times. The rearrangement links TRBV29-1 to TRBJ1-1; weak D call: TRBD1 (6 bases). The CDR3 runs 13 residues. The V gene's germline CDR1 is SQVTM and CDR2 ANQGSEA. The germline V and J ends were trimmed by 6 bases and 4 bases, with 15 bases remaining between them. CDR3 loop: CSVGRGASTEAFF. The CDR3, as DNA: TGCAGCGTCGGTAGGGGGGCTTCCACTGAAGCTTTCTTT.

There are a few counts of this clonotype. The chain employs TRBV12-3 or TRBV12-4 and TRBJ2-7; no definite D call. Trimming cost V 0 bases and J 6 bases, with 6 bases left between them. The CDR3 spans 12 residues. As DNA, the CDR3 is TGTGCCAGCAGTTTAGCGGGCGCCGAGCAGTACTTC. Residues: CASSLAGAEQYF.

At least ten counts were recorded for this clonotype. CDR3 residues: CASSQQGSTEAFF. DNA of the CDR3: TGCGCCAGCAGCCAACAGGGAAGCACTGAAGCTTTCTTT. V is TRBV4-3 and J is TRBJ1-1; tentatively, D is TRBD1 (5 bases). The CDR3 sequence is 13 residues long. The germline gives CDR1 LGHNA, CDR2 YSLEER. The germline V and J ends were trimmed by 2 bases and 4 bases, with 8 bases remaining between them.

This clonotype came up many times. CDR3: CASSSVLAGENEQFF. The DNA of the CDR3 is TGTGCCAGCAGCTCTGTACTAGCGGGAGAGAATGAGCAGTTCTTC. The gene calls are TRBV11-3 and TRBJ2-1; 11 bases line up with TRBD2. Germline V gene sequence: CDR1 SGHNT, CDR2 YENEEA. Trimming took 4 bases from V and 7 from J; bases not matched to a gene: 6. This CDR3 has 15 amino acids.

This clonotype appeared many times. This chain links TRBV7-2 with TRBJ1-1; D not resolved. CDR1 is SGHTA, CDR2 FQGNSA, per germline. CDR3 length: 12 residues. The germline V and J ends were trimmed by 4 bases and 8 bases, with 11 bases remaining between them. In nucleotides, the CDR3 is TGTGCCAGCAGCTCCTTCGCTTCGGAAGCTTTCTTT. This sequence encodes CASSSFASEAFF.

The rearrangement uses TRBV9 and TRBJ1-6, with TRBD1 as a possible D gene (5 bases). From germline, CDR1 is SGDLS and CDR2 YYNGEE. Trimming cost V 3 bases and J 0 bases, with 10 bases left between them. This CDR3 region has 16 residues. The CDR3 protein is CASSGRDSSYNSPLHF. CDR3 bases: TGTGCCAGCAGCGGCCGGGACTCCTCCTATAATTCACCCCTCCACTTT.

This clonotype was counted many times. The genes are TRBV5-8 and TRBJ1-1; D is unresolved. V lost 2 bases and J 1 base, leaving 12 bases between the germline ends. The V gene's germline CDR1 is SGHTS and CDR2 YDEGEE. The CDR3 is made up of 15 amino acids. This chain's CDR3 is CASSLSRAQNTEAFF. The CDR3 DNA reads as TGTGCCAGCAGCTTAAGTCGGGCCCAGAACACTGAAGCTTTCTTT.

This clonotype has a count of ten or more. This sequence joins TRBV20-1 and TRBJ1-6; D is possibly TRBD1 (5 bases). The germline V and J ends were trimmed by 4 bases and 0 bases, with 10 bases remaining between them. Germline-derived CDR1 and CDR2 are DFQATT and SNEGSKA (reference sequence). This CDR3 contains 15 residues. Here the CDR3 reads CSATDRSSYNSPLHF. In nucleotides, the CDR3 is TGCAGTGCTACAGACAGAAGCTCCTATAATTCACCCCTCCACTTT.

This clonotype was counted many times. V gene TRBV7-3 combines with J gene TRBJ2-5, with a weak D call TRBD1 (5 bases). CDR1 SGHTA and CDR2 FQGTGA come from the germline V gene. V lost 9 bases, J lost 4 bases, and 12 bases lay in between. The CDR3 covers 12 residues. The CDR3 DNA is TGTGCCAGTGCAGGGTCATCAGAGACCCAGTACTTC. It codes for CASAGSSETQYF.